A selection of T cell receptor beta chains follows, all from one sample in a study of beta chain features in type 1 diabetes. The table came from immunoSEQ multiplex PCR; TCRdb's copy has only in-frame clones and leaves some out. This table holds under 200,000 clones, about 8.1% found once. Specimen: central memory CD4+ T cells from blood. All receptors come from a woman aged 18 to 35 with type 1 diabetes. The CDR3 runs from the conserved cysteine through the conserved F or W. Clone size is not always given. Where it is, it says once, few, many or a class for expanded clones.

TRBV15	many	TRBJ1-4	14	CATSNQKAAEKLFF
TRBV25-1	few	TRBJ2-7	18	CASSERDGRGHRSYEQYF
TRBV19	once	TRBJ1-2	12	CASNAENYGYTF
TRBV2	.	TRBJ1-2	12	CASRPGQGGYTF
TRBV9	few	TRBJ2-1	16	CASSELAGGGVHEQFF
TRBV9	few	TRBJ2-4	13	CAAHPGGLNGKYF
TRBV19	.	TRBJ2-3	16	CASSTRLAGFRDTQYF
TRBV14	few	TRBJ2-7	16	CASSQEEWDRAYEQYF
TRBV5-1	few	TRBJ2-5	14	CASSLAAGEETQYF
TRBV14	.	TRBJ2-7	14	CASSPRTDSYEQYF
TRBV7-2	few	TRBJ2-1	18	CASSYGAGALSSYNEQFF
TRBV5-4	.	TRBJ2-7	14	CASTPGTGSYEQYF
TRBV30	many	TRBJ1-1	12	CAWVPGYTEAFF
TRBV7-2	many	TRBJ2-3	14	CASSLGQVVDTQYF
TRBV15	few	TRBJ2-7	14	CATSRGGGPYEQYF
TRBV10-3	.	TRBJ2-5	14	CAISPGDGQETQYF
TRBV11-1	few	TRBJ2-4	16	CASSTPDRLAKNIQYF
TRBV7-9	many	TRBJ2-7	14	CASSLGQGTYEQYF
TRBV25-1	.	TRBJ2-7	13	CASKPSGGYEQYF
TRBV11-3	.	TRBJ2-3	15	CASSLEGLGADTQYF
TRBV11-3	.	TRBJ2-7	15	CASSLVQVLTYEQYF
TRBV11-3	.	TRBJ2-7	13	CASSLTPSYEQYF
TRBV7-2	few	TRBJ2-7	16	CASSPAGTRSSYEQYF
TRBV9	.	TRBJ2-5	15	CASSTLAGGGETQYF
TRBV6-5	few	TRBJ2-1	14	CASSPPGGHNEQFF
TRBV19	.	TRBJ1-2	13	CASSITGVNGYTF
TRBV29-1	few	TRBJ2-1	15	CSVAPGLAGNNEQFF
TRBV7-6	few	TRBJ2-1	13	CASTSRLDNEQFF
TRBV2	few	TRBJ2-6	15	CASRERDSGANVLTF
TRBV27	.	TRBJ1-1	12	CASRTADRDAFF
TRBV7-9	few	TRBJ2-7	13	CAIQSAAVGEQYF
TRBV13	.	TRBJ2-2	19	CASSLLGRTGTRDTGELFF
TRBV21-1	many	TRBJ2-6	17	CASTRGDSHSGANVLTF
TRBV4-1	.	TRBJ1-5	15	CASSQVRQGIQPQHF
TRBV19	.	TRBJ1-2	17	CASGLGQGVPFNYGYTF
TRBV6-6	few	TRBJ1-4	13	CASSTGDRSQLFF
TRBV7-2	few	TRBJ2-5	15	CASSFGTSGRETQYF
TRBV11-2	few	TRBJ2-2	15	CASSYVHGRTGELFF
TRBV4-2	.	TRBJ1-3	16	CASSQPAGGSGNTIYF
TRBV27	few	TRBJ2-3	13	CASSLENTDTQYF
TRBV18	.	TRBJ1-6	15	CASSLRTGEGSPLHF
TRBV4-3	.	TRBJ1-4	17	CASSQDGREATNEKLFF